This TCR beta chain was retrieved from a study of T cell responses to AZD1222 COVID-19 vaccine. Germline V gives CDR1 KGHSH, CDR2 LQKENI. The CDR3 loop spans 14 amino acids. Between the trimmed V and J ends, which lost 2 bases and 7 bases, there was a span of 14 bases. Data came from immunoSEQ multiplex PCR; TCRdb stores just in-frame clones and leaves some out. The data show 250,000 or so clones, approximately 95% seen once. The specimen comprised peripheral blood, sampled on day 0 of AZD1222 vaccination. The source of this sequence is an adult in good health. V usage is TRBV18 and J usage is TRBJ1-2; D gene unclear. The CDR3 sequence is CASSPDGWAGGYTF. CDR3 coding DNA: TGTGCCAGCTCACCAGATGGCTGGGCCGGTGGCTACACCTTC.